Sequencing of this T cell receptor (beta chain) was carried out in a study of T cells in pancreatic ductal adenocarcinoma. In regard to this clone: Its specificity is not known.

Selected pancreatic ductal adenocarcinoma patients had undergone surgery without neoadjuvant therapy. General study points: No significant tumor-blood clonality difference; means were about 0.11 and 0.072. Unique clonotypes were 7 to 9-fold more numerous in blood than in tumor.

CDR3 length equals 20 residues. The V gene end was trimmed by 4 bases and the J gene end by 1 base; junction bases not matched to a gene: 15. The germline V gene encodes CDR1 SGHVS and CDR2 FQNEAQ. Using immunoSEQ multiplex PCR, the repertoire was profiled, and TCRdb retains in-frame clones only, with some absent. The repertoire consists of some 4,600 clones, with around 72% occurring once and the leading ten covering about 14%. Sequencing was carried out using pancreatic tumor tissue. The chain employs TRBV7-8 and TRBJ2-5; 13 bases align to TRBD2. The TCR sequence derives from a human donor with pancreatic ductal adenocarcinoma. CDR3 protein: CASSSLPLELAGGLQETQYF. The CDR3 DNA reads as TGTGCCAGCAGCTCCTTACCCCTTGAACTAGCGGGGGGGCTCCAAGAGACCCAGTACTTC.